This TCR beta chain was identified during a study of CD4 T cells in relation to SARS-CoV-2 and coronaviruses. Method: immunoSEQ multiplex PCR; TCRdb's copy keeps in-frame clones and lacks some. The sample has some 35,000 clones; around 82% are singletons. On this clone itself: The antigen is undetermined.

Naive or memory CD4+ cells were cultured 1:1 with T cell-depleted PBMCs plus CEF. Germline-derived CDR1 and CDR2 are LNHDA and SQIVND (reference sequence). CDR3 size: 13 residues. V lost 6 bases and J 0 bases, leaving 7 bases between the germline ends. V is TRBV19 and J is TRBJ2-3, with D possibly matching TRBD1 (5 bases). Sample: naive CD4+ T cells from PBMCs, cultured in vitro. This sample's subset: naive CD4+ T cells isolated by negative enrichment. This sequence was found in an adult with COVID-19. The CDR3 DNA is TGTGCCAGTAGGCCAGGGAGCACAGATACGCAGTATTTT. Its translation is CASRPGSTDTQYF. Filled out from reference TRBV19 and TRBJ2-3, the complete variable domain reads DGGITQSPKYLFRKEGQNVTLSCEQNLNHDAMYWYRQDPGQGLRLIYYSQIVNDFQKGDIAEGYSVSREKKESFPLTVTSAQKNPTAFYLCASRPGSTDTQYFGPGTRLTVL.